Each of the 14 T cell receptor beta chains below was sequenced from the same sample in a study of technical replicates of blood from a few donors. Assay used: immunoSEQ multiplex PCR; TCRdb lists only in-frame clones, some missing. The sample has 85,000 to 100,000 clones, around 92% seen once. Sample: T cells isolated from PBMCs. The receptors shown here come from a human donor in good health.

The chain recombines TRBV7-9 with TRBJ2-7; 7 nucleotides align to TRBD2. CDR1 SEHNR and CDR2 FQNEAQ come from the germline V gene (reference sequence). The V and J ends lost 11 bases and 7 bases, in that order; junction bases with no gene match: 14. The CDR3 contains 13 residues. The CDR3 here is CAGGTLSAGEQYF. The CDR3, as DNA: TGTGCCGGGGGGACTCTCTCAGCGGGGGAGCAGTACTTC. The variable domain in full, with the rest retrieved from reference TRBV7-9 and TRBJ2-7, is DTGVSQNPRHKITKRGQNVTFRCDPISEHNRLYWYRQTLGQGPEFLTYFQNEAQLEKSRLLSDRFSAERPKGSFSTLEIQRTEQGDSAMYLCAGGTLSAGEQYFGPGTRLTVT.

The J gene is TRBJ2-1, the V gene TRBV9; 7 bases align to TRBD2. The germline gives CDR1 SGDLS, CDR2 YYNGEE. V was pared by 4 bases and J by 7 bases, with 20 bases of the junction left unmatched. The CDR3 totals 18 residues. The CDR3 DNA reads as TGTGCCAGCAGCTTCGGGACTATCGGAGTACGAGTCGAGAATGAGCAGTTCTTC. Translating it yields CASSFGTIGVRVENEQFF.

V is TRBV28 and J is TRBJ2-7; 7 bases match TRBD1. With V trimmed by 5 bases and J by 0 bases, 4 bases remained unmatched. The germline gives CDR1 MDHEN, CDR2 SYDVKM. This CDR3 has 14 residues. This CDR3 reads CASSRDSSSYEQYF. Here the CDR3 DNA reads TGTGCCAGCAGTCGGGACAGTAGCTCCTACGAGCAGTACTTC. Variable domain in full (rest from reference TRBV28 and TRBJ2-7): DVKVTQSSRYLVKRTGEKVFLECVQDMDHENMFWYRQDPGLGLRLIYFSYDVKMKEKGDIPEGYSVSREKKERFSLILESASTNQTSMYLCASSRDSSSYEQYFGPGTRLTVT.

This clone was seen a few times. The chain couples TRBV2 to TRBJ1-4; D possibly corresponds to TRBD1 (5 bases). V lost 0 bases and J lost 3, with 8 bases in between. Germline V CDR1 and CDR2: SNHLY, FYNNEI. This CDR3 is built from 15 residues. The CDR3 DNA follows: TGTGCCAGCAGTGAAGCGGGGCCAGCTAATGAAAAACTGTTTTTT. Amino acid sequence: CASSEAGPANEKLFF.

The chain has TRBV13 and TRBJ2-1; the D gene is possibly TRBD2 (6 bases). The CDR3 has 15 amino acids. Trimming pared 3 bases from V and 0 bases from J, leaving 9 bases between. Germline V gives CDR1 PRHDT, CDR2 FYEKMQ (reference sequence). The CDR3 here is CASSFAGYSYNEQFF. CDR3 sequence (DNA): TGTGCCAGCAGCTTCGCGGGGTACTCCTACAATGAGCAGTTCTTC.

The rearrangement links TRBV12-1 to TRBJ2-4; the DNA was not compared with TRBD2, the D call given in the table. TRBV12-1 is a known pseudogene. CDR3 length: 16 residues. CDR3 DNA: TGTGCCAGCAGTCCTCACCCGGGACTAGCCAAAAACATTCAGTACTTC. The encoded protein is CASSPHPGLAKNIQYF.

The chain employs TRBV5-1 and TRBJ2-3; D remains ambiguous. This CDR3 is 15 amino acids long. The V and J ends lost 4 bases and 2 bases respectively, with 14 bases between them. Looked up from germline, CDR1 is SGHRS and CDR2 is YFSETQ. CDR3 region: CASSLTGRNTDTQYF. For the CDR3, the DNA is TGCGCCAGCAGCCTGACTGGCAGAAACACAGATACGCAGTATTTT.

This chain uses TRBV11-3 with TRBJ1-1; TRBD1 might be the D (5 bases). V was pared by 3 bases and J by 6 bases, with 14 bases between. Germline loops: CDR1 SGHNT, CDR2 YENEEA. The CDR3 has 14 amino acids. The CDR3 DNA reads as TGTGCCAGCAGCTTGGGTACTCAGGGCCCTGAAGCTTTCTTT. Its translation is CASSLGTQGPEAFF.

The chain is built from TRBV28 and TRBJ1-1; 10 positions agree with TRBD1. Germline assignment: CDR1 MDHEN and CDR2 SYDVKM. V shed 5 bases, J shed 3 bases, and the junction held 9 bases outside the gene matches. The CDR3 is 16 amino acids. CDR3 protein: CASSEPPGQGHTEAFF. The CDR3 DNA follows: TGTGCCAGCAGTGAACCTCCGGGACAGGGGCACACTGAAGCTTTCTTT.

The count of this clone is one. The chain recombines TRBV6-5 with TRBJ2-1, with TRBD2 identical over 9 bases. From germline, CDR1 is MNHEY and CDR2 SVGAGI. V lost 3 bases, J lost 9 bases, and 9 bases stayed unmatched. The CDR3 runs 15 residues. CDR3: CASSYQREVVGEQFF. The CDR3 DNA reads as TGTGCCAGCAGTTATCAGCGGGAGGTGGTCGGTGAGCAGTTCTTC.

The chain carries TRBV4-1 and TRBJ2-7; D is possibly TRBD2 (6 bases). V lost 1 base, J lost 3 bases, and 10 bases lay in between. This CDR3 comprises 14 residues. Germline V lookup: CDR1 MGHRA, CDR2 YSYEKL. The CDR3, as DNA: TGCGCCAGCAGCCAAGCGGGAGCCTACTACGAGCAGTACTTC. Translating it yields CASSQAGAYYEQYF.

This chain joins TRBV2 and TRBJ2-3; 16 bases are a match to TRBD2. The CDR3 totals 18 residues. Germline V gives CDR1 SNHLY, CDR2 FYNNEI. J lost 2 bases, V lost 2 bases, and 4 bases had no gene match. The CDR3 region is CASSELGTSGGDTDTQYF. The CDR3 DNA follows: TGTGCCAGCAGTGAACTTGGGACTAGCGGGGGGGACACAGATACGCAGTATTTT.

The chain carries TRBV18 and TRBJ2-1; 8 bases map to TRBD2. The ends lost 3 bases at V and 6 bases at J; junction bases unmatched: 7. Germline V CDR1 and CDR2: KGHSH, LQKENI. There are 15 residues in the CDR3. The CDR3, as DNA: TGTGCCAGCTCACCGACGGGAGGGGGTACCAATGAGCAGTTCTTC. It translates to CASSPTGGGTNEQFF.

This sequence joins TRBV7-8 and TRBJ1-5; 8 bases map to TRBD1. The CDR3 has 17 amino acids. CDR1 and CDR2 from the germline V gene are SGHVS and FQNEAQ. V shed 5 bases, J shed 5 bases, and the junction held 14 bases outside the gene matches. The CDR3 nucleotides read TGTGCCAGCAGCCCCCGCGCCAGGGGGCATCGTGATCAGCCCCAGCATTTT. Protein sequence: CASSPRARGHRDQPQHF.